The 21 T cell receptor beta chains presented below share a single source sample, sequenced in a study of T cell clonotyping in hematopoietic cell transplantation (dated by TCRdb to about 2021). The library was obtained by the immunoSEQ multiplex PCR assay. TCRdb limited this immuneACCESS table to in-frame rearrangements with V and J called. A share of clones is missing; checked studies link under half to unresolved V genes, and the rest is unexplained. Counted in this sample were around 80,000 clones; about 96% of them appeared once. The ten most abundant clones make up under 2% of the sample. This sample's time point label indicates: recipient sample about 28 days before transplant, after cytoreduction. This specimen consisted of peripheral blood mononuclear cells, obtained before stem cell transplant. These receptor sequences come from a woman aged 45-59 years with acute myeloid leukemia. Some clones in this sample may be carry-over from other donors' samples.

J is TRBJ1-1 and V is TRBV14; possibly TRBD1 for D (5 bases). The V gene lost 2 bases and the J gene lost 4 bases, with 14 bases spanning the gap. The CDR3 runs to 15 residues. The germline V gene has CDR1 SGHDN and CDR2 FVKESK. CDR3 region: CASSQQSLGGTEAFF. The CDR3 coding sequence is TGTGCCAGCAGCCAACAATCGTTGGGGGGCACTGAAGCTTTCTTT.

This sequence joins TRBV28 and TRBJ1-5, with D possibly TRBD1 on 5 matching bases. The CDR3 extends over 15 amino acids. The V gene lost 6 bases and the J gene lost 3 bases, with 15 bases spanning the gap. Per germline, CDR1 MDHEN and CDR2 SYDVKM. Here the CDR3 DNA reads TGTGCCAGCAGCCCCAACCGGGGCTTCAATCAGCCCCAGCATTTT. It yields the protein CASSPNRGFNQPQHF.

The V and J genes are TRBV7-8 and TRBJ1-1; D possibly corresponds to TRBD1 (6 bases). Trimming took off 6 bases at V and 5 bases at J, with 16 bases between the two ends. The CDR3 is 14 amino acids. Germline V lookup: CDR1 SGHVS, CDR2 FQNEAQ. This chain's CDR3 is CASSRTEGRTEAFF. The CDR3 nucleotides are TGTGCCAGCAGTAGGACAGAAGGTAGGACTGAAGCTTTCTTT. The full variable domain, in which reference TRBV7-8 and TRBJ1-1 provide the parts outside the CDR3, is GAGVSQSPRYKVAKRGQDVALRCDPISGHVSLFWYQQALGQGPEFLTYFQNEAQLDKSGLPSDRFFAERPEGSVSTLKIQRTQQEDSAVYLCASSRTEGRTEAFFGQGTRLTVV.

The chain employs TRBV5-6 and TRBJ1-1; D might be TRBD1 (5 bases). CDR1 is SGHDT and CDR2 is YYEEEE in the germline V gene. V lost 2 bases to trimming and J lost 4 bases, with 12 bases between them. The CDR3 spans 14 residues. CDR3 protein: CASSLPTGATEAFF. In nucleotides, the CDR3 is TGTGCCAGCAGCTTACCAACCGGGGCCACTGAAGCTTTCTTT.

The chain joins TRBV6-5 to TRBJ1-2, with 9 bases that match TRBD1. This CDR3 is 15 amino acids long. V lost 6 bases, J lost 4 bases, and 9 bases stayed unmatched. Germline values: CDR1 MNHEY, CDR2 SVGAGI. In DNA, the CDR3 is TGTGCCAGCAGACTACAGGGGGCGCGGGGCTATGGCTACACCTTC. This translates into CASRLQGARGYGYTF.

The CDR3 sequence is CASVGDLSSPLHF. CDR3 DNA: TGTGCCAGCGTGGGGGATTTAAGTTCACCCCTCCACTTT. The V gene is TRBV2, the J gene TRBJ1-6; the D gene is possibly TRBD1 (5 bases). This CDR3 has 13 amino acids. The V end was cut by 8 bases, the J end by 9 bases, with 14 bases between. Germline V gives CDR1 SNHLY, CDR2 FYNNEI.

The genes are TRBV7-2 and TRBJ1-5; D unresolved. The CDR3 covers 14 residues. V was pared by 1 base and J by 5 bases, with 9 bases between. CDR1 and CDR2 (germline): SGHTA, FQGNSA. The DNA of the CDR3 is TGTGCCAGCAGCTTAGTTCAGCAGTATCAGCCCCAGCATTTT. Protein: CASSLVQQYQPQHF.

The chain combines TRBV11-2 with TRBJ2-1; TRBD2 matches 9 bases. V was pared by 5 bases and J by 6 bases, with 8 bases of the junction left unmatched. The CDR3 is 15 amino acids. CDR1 and CDR2 (germline): SGHAT, FQNNGV. This CDR3 is CASSIAILAGNEQFF. CDR3 bases: TGTGCCAGCAGCATCGCCATACTAGCGGGCAATGAGCAGTTCTTC.

V is TRBV2 and J is TRBJ1-5; D is unresolved. The CDR3 runs 13 residues. The germline V gene encodes CDR1 SNHLY and CDR2 FYNNEI. V shed 6 bases and J shed 3 bases, with 9 bases lying between them. This chain's CDR3 is CASRADLNQPQHF. CDR3 nucleotide sequence: TGTGCCAGCAGGGCAGACCTCAATCAGCCCCAGCATTTT.

In nucleotides, the CDR3 is TGTGCCAGCTCGGGACAGCCTTCACCCCTCCACTTT. This gives the protein CASSGQPSPLHF. V usage is TRBV2 and J usage is TRBJ1-6; 7 bases agree with TRBD1. There are 12 residues in the CDR3. The trim removed 8 bases at V and 9 bases at J, leaving 4 bases unmatched. Germline assignment: CDR1 SNHLY and CDR2 FYNNEI.

The gene calls are TRBV30 and TRBJ1-1; 9 bases match TRBD1. J gave up 3 bases and V 2 bases, and 4 bases lay outside the gene matches. Germline V gene sequence: CDR1 GTSNPN, CDR2 SVGIG (reference sequence). The CDR3 covers 14 residues. CDR3 in DNA: TGTGCCTGGAGTCGGGACAGGGTGGACACTGAAGCTTTCTTT. Translated: CAWSRDRVDTEAFF.

The rearrangement joins TRBV9 to TRBJ2-2, with D possibly matching TRBD1 (5 bases). Trimming shortened V by 1 base and J by 5 bases, and 9 bases separated the two germline ends. The germline V gene has CDR1 SGDLS and CDR2 YYNGEE. The CDR3 length is 14 residues. The CDR3 sequence: CASSVRGRTGELFF. CDR3 DNA: TGTGCCAGCAGCGTAAGGGGCAGAACCGGGGAGCTGTTTTTT.

J is TRBJ1-5 and V is TRBV19; no firm D call. Trimming took 7 bases from V and 0 from J, leaving 10 bases between them. The CDR3 has 14 residues. Germline CDR1 reads LNHDA; CDR2 reads SQIVND (reference sequence). The CDR3 DNA reads as TGTGCCAGTACGGCCTCGAATAGCAATCAGCCCCAGCATTTT. It encodes CASTASNSNQPQHF.

V and J are TRBV2 and TRBJ1-2, with unresolved D. Germline values: CDR1 SNHLY, CDR2 FYNNEI. The V end was cut by 4 bases, the J end by 8 bases, with 11 bases between. This CDR3 contains 12 residues. The CDR3 DNA follows: TGTGCCAGCAGTGTGGGCGGCAGGGGCTACACCTTC. Protein sequence: CASSVGGRGYTF.

This sequence joins TRBV5-1 and TRBJ2-6; TRBD1 matches 7 bases. Germline V gene lookup returns CDR1 SGHRS and CDR2 YFSETQ. CDR3 size: 16 residues. V gave up 0 bases and J gave up 8 bases; unmatched junction bases: 8. In DNA, the CDR3 is TGCGCCAGCAGCTTGGGGGGACAGAGGCCGACCAACGTCCTGACTTTC. This codes for CASSLGGQRPTNVLTF. Supplemented by reference TRBV5-1 and TRBJ2-6, the full variable domain reads KAGVTQTPRYLIKTRGQQVTLSCSPISGHRSVSWYQQTPGQGLQFLFEYFSETQRNKGNFPGRFSGRQFSNSRSEMNVSTLELGDSALYLCASSLGGQRPTNVLTFGAGSRLTVL.

This clone was seen just once. This rearrangement joins TRBV2 to TRBJ2-3, with D possibly being TRBD1 (7 bases). Germline V gene data show CDR1 as SNHLY and CDR2 as FYNNEI. The length of the CDR3 is 16 residues. V shed 7 bases and J shed 0 bases, with 17 bases lying between them. CDR3 nucleotide sequence: TGTGCCAGCACCCCCTCCGCGGGACAGAGCACAGATACGCAGTATTTT. Residues: CASTPSAGQSTDTQYF.

V usage is TRBV10-2 and J usage is TRBJ2-7, with a tentative D call TRBD2 (7 bases). From germline, CDR1 is WSHSY and CDR2 SAAADI. With 5 bases removed from V and 7 bases from J, the gap between germline ends came to 15 bases. The CDR3 is made up of 13 amino acids. CDR3 sequence reads: CASSIAGAGEQYF. The CDR3 region has the DNA TGCGCCAGCAGTATCGCGGGGGCAGGGGAGCAGTACTTC.

V gene TRBV6-5 combines with J gene TRBJ1-1; 7 nucleotides align to TRBD1. CDR3 length equals 14 residues. The trim removed 6 bases at V and 4 bases at J, leaving 8 bases unmatched. CDR1 is MNHEY and CDR2 is SVGAGI in the germline V gene. CDR3 bases: TGTGCCAGCAGACGACAGGGCCAGAGCACTGAAGCTTTCTTT. Translating it yields CASRRQGQSTEAFF.

The genes are TRBV6-5 and TRBJ1-2, with TRBD1 as a possible D gene (6 bases). This CDR3 has 15 amino acids. Germline CDR1 and CDR2: MNHEY and SVGAGI. V was shortened by 5 bases and J by 2 bases, with 15 bases between the two germline ends. The CDR3 here is CASSSGRTANYGYTF. In DNA, the CDR3 is TGTGCCAGCAGTAGTGGACGGACAGCGAACTATGGCTACACCTTC.

In DNA, the CDR3 is TGTGCCAGCAGTTACGGGCAGATCTCCTACGAGCAGTACTTC. Its translation is CASSYGQISYEQYF. The genes are TRBV6-6 and TRBJ2-7; D is undetermined. The CDR3 spans 14 residues. Per the germline V gene, CDR1 is MNHNY and CDR2 is SVGAGI (reference sequence). V was clipped by 2 bases and J by 0 bases, with 8 bases between them.

The rearrangement links TRBV9 to TRBJ2-3, with TRBD2 matching 9 bases. The CDR3 runs to 16 residues. The V segment lost 0 bases and the J segment 3 bases; nucleotides outside the gene matches: 5. Looked up from germline, CDR1 is SGDLS and CDR2 is YYNGEE. Here the CDR3 reads CASSVEYLAGTDTQYF. The CDR3 nucleotides are TGTGCCAGCAGCGTAGAGTACCTAGCGGGGACAGATACGCAGTATTTT.